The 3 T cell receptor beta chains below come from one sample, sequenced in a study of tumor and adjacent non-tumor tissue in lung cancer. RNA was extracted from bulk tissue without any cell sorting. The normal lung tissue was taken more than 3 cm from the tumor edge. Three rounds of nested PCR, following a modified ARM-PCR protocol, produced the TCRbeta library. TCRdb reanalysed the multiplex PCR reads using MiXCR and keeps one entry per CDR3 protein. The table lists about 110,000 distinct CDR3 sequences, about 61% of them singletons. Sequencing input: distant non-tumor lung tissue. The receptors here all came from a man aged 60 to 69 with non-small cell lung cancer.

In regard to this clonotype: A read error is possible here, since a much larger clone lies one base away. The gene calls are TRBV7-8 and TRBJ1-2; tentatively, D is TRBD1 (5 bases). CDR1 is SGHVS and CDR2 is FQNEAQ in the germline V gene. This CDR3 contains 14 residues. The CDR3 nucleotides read TGTGCCAGCAGCCCCCAGGGTAGGGACTATGGCTGCACCTTC. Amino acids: CASSPQGRDYGCTF.

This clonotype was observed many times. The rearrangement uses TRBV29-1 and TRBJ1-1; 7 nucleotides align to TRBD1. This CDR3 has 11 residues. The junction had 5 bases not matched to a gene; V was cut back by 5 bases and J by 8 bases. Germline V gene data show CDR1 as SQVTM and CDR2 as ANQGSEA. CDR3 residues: CSVPYRGEAFF. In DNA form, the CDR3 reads TGCAGCGTTCCTTACAGGGGCGAAGCTTTCTTT.

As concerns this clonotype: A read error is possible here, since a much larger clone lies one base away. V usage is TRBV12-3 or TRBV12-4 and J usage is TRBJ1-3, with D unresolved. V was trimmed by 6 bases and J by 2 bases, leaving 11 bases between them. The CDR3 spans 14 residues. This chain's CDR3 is CASSRAGPGNTIYF. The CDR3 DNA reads TGTGCCAGCAGCCGAGCAGGTCCTGGAAACACCATATATTTT.